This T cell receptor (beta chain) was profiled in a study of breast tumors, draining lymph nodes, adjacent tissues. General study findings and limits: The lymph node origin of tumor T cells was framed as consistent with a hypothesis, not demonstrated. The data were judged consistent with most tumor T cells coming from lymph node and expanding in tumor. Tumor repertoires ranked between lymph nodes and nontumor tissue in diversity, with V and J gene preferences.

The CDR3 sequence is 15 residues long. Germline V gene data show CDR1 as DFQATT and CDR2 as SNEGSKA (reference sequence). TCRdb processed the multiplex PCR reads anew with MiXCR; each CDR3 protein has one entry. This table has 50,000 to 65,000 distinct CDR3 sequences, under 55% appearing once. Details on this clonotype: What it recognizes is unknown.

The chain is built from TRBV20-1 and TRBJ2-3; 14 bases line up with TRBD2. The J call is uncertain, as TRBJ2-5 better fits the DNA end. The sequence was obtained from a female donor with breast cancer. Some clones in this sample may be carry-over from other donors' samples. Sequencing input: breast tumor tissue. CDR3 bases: TGCAGTGCTAGTGGGACTAGCGGGAGATCAGAGACCCAGTACTTC. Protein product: CSASGTSGRSETQYF.